The 27 T cell receptor beta chains in this list originate from one sample, sequenced in a study of B cell selection in AIRE deficiency. Sequenced by immunoSEQ multiplex PCR; TCRdb stores in-frame clones only, minus some. The sample has roughly 25,000 clones, roughly 95% seen once; the top ten hold roughly 0.2%. CD4+CD127+ cells were sorted as the conventional CD4 T cells. Sequenced: CD4+CD127+ conventional T cells sorted from PBMCs. The receptors here all came from a human donor in good health.

The rearrangement links TRBV6-5 to TRBJ1-3; no clear D gene. Germline CDR1 reads MNHEY; CDR2 reads SVGAGI. The CDR3 runs to 13 residues. The V gene lost 5 bases and the J gene lost 6 bases, with 11 bases spanning the gap. CDR3 in DNA: TGTGCCAGCAGTCAGCCTGGGGTAAACACCATATATTTT. Amino acids: CASSQPGVNTIYF.

The CDR3 nucleotides read TGCAGCGTTACAACAGGGACAGATACGCAGTATTTT. This gives the protein CSVTTGTDTQYF. The chain carries TRBV29-1 and TRBJ2-3; perhaps TRBD1 as D (6 bases). The germline CDR1 and CDR2 sequences are SQVTM and ANQGSEA. The ends were cut back, 5 bases at V and 3 bases at J, with 9 bases in the middle. The CDR3 spans 12 residues.

This clone has only a few counts. The V and J genes are TRBV19 and TRBJ2-7; 11 nucleotides agree with TRBD2. V trimming: 3 bases; J trimming: 3 bases; junction bases outside the gene matches: 1. Germline loops: CDR1 LNHDA, CDR2 SQIVND (reference sequence). This CDR3 is 14 amino acids long. The CDR3 DNA reads as TGTGCCAGTAGTATGGGACTAGCGGACTACGAGCAGTACTTC. Its protein is CASSMGLADYEQYF.

V usage is TRBV6-5 and J usage is TRBJ1-1; D remains unclear. CDR1 and CDR2 from the germline V gene are MNHEY and SVGAGI. The CDR3 sequence is 12 residues long. V was pared by 0 bases and J by 8 bases, with 7 bases between. In nucleotides, the CDR3 is TGTGCCAGCAGTTACTCAAACGGCGAAGCTTTCTTT. It specifies CASSYSNGEAFF.

This rearrangement joins TRBV19 to TRBJ2-1; D gene uncertain. This CDR3 has 12 residues. Trimming removed 3 bases at V and 12 bases at J, with 12 bases between. CDR1 is LNHDA and CDR2 is SQIVND in the germline V gene (reference sequence). In nucleotides, the CDR3 is TGTGCCAGTAGTATCCCCTCGGTCGCGCAGTTCTTC. Encoded protein: CASSIPSVAQFF. Together with reference TRBV19 and TRBJ2-1, the CDR3 gives the full variable domain: DGGITQSPKYLFRKEGQNVTLSCEQNLNHDAMYWYRQDPGQGLRLIYYSQIVNDFQKGDIAEGYSVSREKKESFPLTVTSAQKNPTAFYLCASSIPSVAQFFGPGTRLTVL.

The chain recombines TRBV5-1 with TRBJ2-2; TRBD2 might be the D (6 bases). The V and J ends lost 3 bases and 9 bases respectively, with 15 bases between them. The CDR3 has 14 amino acids. Germline V gives CDR1 SGHRS, CDR2 YFSETQ. The CDR3 sequence is CASSYQGGDWELFF. Here the CDR3 DNA reads TGCGCCAGCAGCTACCAGGGAGGAGATTGGGAGCTGTTTTTT.

The chain couples TRBV10-3 to TRBJ1-5, with D tentatively TRBD1 (5 bases). The CDR3 length is 13 residues. Germline V gene data show CDR1 as ENHRY and CDR2 as SYGVKD. The ends were cut back, 8 bases at V and 4 bases at J, with 12 bases in the middle. The CDR3, as DNA: TGTGCCATCCATGGGGACCTGAATCAGCCCCAGCATTTT. Its translation is CAIHGDLNQPQHF.

The J gene is TRBJ1-1, the V gene TRBV7-3; 9 nucleotides agree with TRBD1. V was clipped by 3 bases and J by 4 bases; unmatched bases: 6. From germline, CDR1 is SGHTA and CDR2 FQGTGA. The CDR3 consists of 15 residues. The CDR3 sequence: CASSFRDRVGTEAFF. CDR3 coding DNA: TGTGCCAGCAGCTTCCGGGACAGGGTTGGCACTGAAGCTTTCTTT.

This clone was detected once. The chain has TRBV19 and TRBJ2-3; 8 nucleotides agree with TRBD1. The V and J ends lost 9 bases and 0 bases, in that order; junction bases with no gene match: 5. Germline CDR1 is LNHDA and CDR2 is SQIVND (reference sequence). This CDR3 has 14 amino acids. CDR3 bases: TGTGCCAGCTCTTGGGACAGGAGCACAGATACGCAGTATTTT. Translated, it gives CASSWDRSTDTQYF.

V gene TRBV4-3 combines with J gene TRBJ1-5; no clear D gene. This CDR3 comprises 14 residues. Deletions cut 0 bases from V and 4 bases from J, with 7 bases between. The germline gives CDR1 LGHNA, CDR2 YSLEER. The CDR3 DNA follows: TGCGCCAGCAGCCAAGATAAAGGGAATCAGCCCCAGCATTTT. Translation: CASSQDKGNQPQHF.

The chain combines TRBV27 with TRBJ2-3; no clear D. Germline CDR1 is MNHEY and CDR2 is SMNVEV (reference sequence). Trimming removed 2 bases at V and 0 bases at J, with 12 bases between. This CDR3 is 16 amino acids long. CDR3 nucleotide sequence: TGTGCCAGCAGTTTAAAGAGTCTTCTTAGCACAGATACGCAGTATTTT. Translated: CASSLKSLLSTDTQYF.

As regards this clone: Without the conserved terminal phenylalanine or tryptophan, this CDR3 likely stems from a read error. The chain links TRBV19 to TRBJ1-1; 8 bases fit TRBD1. This CDR3 region has 17 residues. The V segment lost 3 bases and the J segment 1 base; nucleotides outside the gene matches: 10. The germline CDR1 and CDR2 sequences are LNHDA and SQIVND (reference sequence). CDR3 DNA: TGTGCCAGTAGTATTGTCAGGGGGCTCACCGGGAACACTGAAGCTTTCTCT. Translated, it gives CASSIVRGLTGNTEAFS.

The chain is built from TRBV11-2 and TRBJ1-3; D perhaps matches TRBD1 (6 bases). The germline CDR1 and CDR2 sequences are SGHAT and FQNNGV. This CDR3 contains 17 residues. The V end was cut by 5 bases, the J end by 0 bases, with 17 bases between. The chain's CDR3 is CASSPQGGVRSGNTIYF. The CDR3 region has the DNA TGTGCCAGCAGCCCACAAGGGGGGGTCCGCTCTGGAAACACCATATATTTT.

This chain uses TRBV5-1 with TRBJ1-3, with 7 nucleotides matching TRBD1. Trimming removed 4 bases from V and 0 bases from J; junction bases left unmatched: 4. The CDR3 totals 15 residues. Germline CDR1 and CDR2: SGHRS and YFSETQ. The CDR3 loop reads CASSPDRDSGNTIYF. Here the CDR3 DNA reads TGCGCCAGCAGCCCTGACAGGGACTCTGGAAACACCATATATTTT.

This sequence joins TRBV10-3 and TRBJ2-1, with TRBD2 matching 10 bases. The junction had 15 bases not matched to a gene; V was cut back by 10 bases and J by 9 bases. The CDR3 has 15 amino acids. Germline V gives CDR1 ENHRY, CDR2 SYGVKD. The CDR3 loop is CATGWEERGGAEQFF. The CDR3 nucleotides read TGTGCCACTGGATGGGAGGAGCGGGGGGGGGCTGAGCAGTTCTTC.

The chain employs TRBV18 and TRBJ2-5; D ambiguous. The V end was cut by 1 base, the J end by 2 bases, with 8 bases between. The CDR3 loop spans 14 amino acids. Germline V gene data show CDR1 as KGHSH and CDR2 as LQKENI. Here the CDR3 DNA reads TGTGCCAGCTCACCACTTGTCCAGCAAGAGACCCAGTACTTC. It specifies CASSPLVQQETQYF.

V and J are TRBV9 and TRBJ2-3; TRBD2 matches 12 bases. J lost 1 base, V lost 4 bases, and 13 bases had no gene match. This CDR3 contains 19 residues. Germline loops: CDR1 SGDLS, CDR2 YYNGEE. The CDR3 DNA reads TGTGCCAGCAGCCCAAAGAGGGCTAGCGGGAGGGGAGGCACAGATACGCAGTATTTT. Its protein product is CASSPKRASGRGGTDTQYF.

The genes are TRBV5-7 and TRBJ2-7, with TRBD1 identical over 7 bases. TRBV5-7 is designated an ORF whose function remains uncertain. Losses at the gene ends were 4 bases for V and 0 bases for J; bases not matched to a gene: 4. The CDR3 totals 14 residues. The CDR3 loop reads CASSLGTASYEQYF. Written as DNA, the CDR3 is TGTGCCAGCAGCCTAGGGACAGCCTCCTACGAGCAGTACTTC.

This clone was seen just once. The chain carries TRBV5-5 and TRBJ2-7; D possibly corresponds to TRBD2 (5 bases). Germline V CDR1 and CDR2: SGHKS, YYEKEE (reference sequence). This CDR3 spans 17 amino acids. Between the trimmed V and J ends, which lost 6 bases and 0 bases, there was a span of 22 bases. CDR3 nucleotide sequence: TGTGCCAGCACCCCCCTCTCGGAGAGGGCAAGCTCCTACGAGCAGTACTTC. It specifies CASTPLSERASSYEQYF. The variable domain in full, with the rest retrieved from reference TRBV5-5 and TRBJ2-7, is DAGVTQSPTHLIKTRGQQVTLRCSPISGHKSVSWYQQVLGQGPQFIFQYYEKEERGRGNFPDRFSARQFPNYSSELNVNALLLGDSALYLCASTPLSERASSYEQYFGPGTRLTVT.

The rearrangement links TRBV7-2 to TRBJ2-7; 10 bases map to TRBD1. Trimming cost V 2 bases and J 11 bases; bases outside gene matches: 18. The CDR3 sequence is 17 residues long. Looked up from germline, CDR1 is SGHTA and CDR2 is FQGNSA. The CDR3 nucleotides read TGTGCCAGCAGCTTAAGTGTTGGTGGGACAGGGGCTTCCATAGAGTACTTC. Protein sequence: CASSLSVGGTGASIEYF.

This rearrangement joins TRBV5-1 to TRBJ2-1; 10 positions match TRBD1. With V trimmed by 2 bases and J by 5 bases, 4 bases remained unmatched. Germline-derived CDR1 and CDR2 are SGHRS and YFSETQ. The CDR3 contains 15 residues. CDR3 DNA: TGCGCCAGCAGCTTCGGACAGGGGGGGAACAATGAGCAGTTCTTC. This sequence encodes CASSFGQGGNNEQFF.

The rearrangement uses TRBV5-1 and TRBJ1-1, with 9 bases that match TRBD1. Germline values: CDR1 SGHRS, CDR2 YFSETQ. CDR3 length: 14 amino acids. V lost 1 base to trimming and J lost 5 bases; unmatched junction nucleotides: 3. CDR3 region: CASSLTGGRTEAFF. CDR3 nucleotide sequence: TGCGCCAGCAGCTTGACAGGGGGCCGGACTGAAGCTTTCTTT. Based on the CDR3 plus reference TRBV5-1 and TRBJ1-1, the full variable domain is KAGVTQTPRYLIKTRGQQVTLSCSPISGHRSVSWYQQTPGQGLQFLFEYFSETQRNKGNFPGRFSGRQFSNSRSEMNVSTLELGDSALYLCASSLTGGRTEAFFGQGTRLTVV.

The CDR3 nucleotides read TGTGCCAGCAGCAAAGACTTGGCAGTCCGTTGGTGCTCCTACGAGCAGTACTTC. Translated, it gives CASSKDLAVRWCSYEQYF. The rearrangement uses TRBV21-1 and TRBJ2-7. TRBV21-1 is a pseudogene. The CDR3 has 18 residues.

The chain uses TRBV6-6 and TRBJ1-3; 9 bases map to TRBD1. The CDR3 has 14 residues. Per germline, CDR1 MNHNY and CDR2 SVGAGI (reference sequence). CDR3 in amino acids: CATKRDREGNTIYF. The DNA for the CDR3 is TGTGCTACTAAGAGGGACAGGGAAGGAAACACCATATATTTT.

This sequence joins TRBV9 and TRBJ2-5; 10 bases agree with TRBD2. Germline CDR1 reads SGDLS; CDR2 reads YYNGEE. V was clipped by 0 bases and J by 5 bases; unmatched bases: 7. This CDR3 has 16 residues. The CDR3 region has the DNA TGTGCCAGCAGCGTAGGTAATAGCGGGAGGATTGAGACCCAGTACTTC. Protein product: CASSVGNSGRIETQYF.

J is TRBJ1-1 and V is TRBV11-2; D is ambiguous. With 1 base removed from V and 1 base from J, the gap between germline ends came to 7 bases. This CDR3 has 14 amino acids. Germline values: CDR1 SGHAT, CDR2 FQNNGV. The CDR3 bases are TGTGCCAGCAGCTTAGCTCTGGGGAACACTGAAGCTTTCTTT. Amino acids: CASSLALGNTEAFF. The entire variable domain, with the rest obtained from reference TRBV11-2 and TRBJ1-1, is as follows: EAGVAQSPRYKIIEKRQSVAFWCNPISGHATLYWYQQILGQGPKLLIQFQNNGVVDDSQLPKDRFSAERLKGVDSTLKIQPAKLEDSAVYLCASSLALGNTEAFFGQGTRLTVV.

This chain uses TRBV15 with TRBJ2-4; 8 nucleotides match TRBD2. Looked up from germline, CDR1 is LNHNV and CDR2 is YYDKDF (reference sequence). Trimming cost V 1 base and J 4 bases; bases outside gene matches: 6. The CDR3 loop spans 16 amino acids. In DNA, the CDR3 is TGTGCCACCAGCAGAGGGATCGCGGGAGGAAAAAACATTCAGTACTTC. Its protein is CATSRGIAGGKNIQYF.